Each of the 5 T cell receptor beta chains below was sequenced from the same sample in a study of cytomegalovirus exposure and HLA in healthy donors. Researchers ran the PCR with 60 Vbeta and 13 Jbeta primers. Produced via immunoSEQ multiplex PCR; TCRdb's table is partial and in-frame only. The table lists about 120,000 clones, roughly 80% of them singletons. Material for sequencing was PBMCs. The receptors originated from a man younger than 30 in good health and CMV-seronegative.

This clone was picked up a small number of times. The chain is built from TRBV4-3 and TRBJ1-1, with D possibly TRBD1 on 5 matching bases. CDR3 size: 15 residues. V lost 0 bases and J lost 1, with 9 bases in between. Germline loops: CDR1 LGHNA, CDR2 YSLEER. The CDR3 here is CASSQDRAANTEAFF. The DNA of the CDR3 is TGCGCCAGCAGCCAAGACAGGGCAGCGAACACTGAAGCTTTCTTT.

This clone was seen a handful of times. V and J are TRBV11-1 and TRBJ2-7, with D unresolved. The CDR3 runs to 14 residues. The V and J ends lost 2 bases and 5 bases respectively, with 13 bases between them. Per the germline V gene, CDR1 is SGHAT and CDR2 is FQDESV (reference sequence). The CDR3 here is CASSLRLVADEQYF. The CDR3 region has the DNA TGTGCCAGCAGCTTACGGTTGGTCGCGGACGAGCAGTACTTC.

The genes are TRBV6-5 and TRBJ2-7, with D possibly being TRBD1 (6 bases). The CDR3 is made up of 14 amino acids. Trimming removed 11 bases at V and 1 base at J, with 18 bases between. Germline-derived CDR1 and CDR2 are MNHEY and SVGAGI. CDR3 sequence (DNA): TGTGCCTCACAGGGAGCGTACCATTCCTACGAGCAGTACTTC. Translating gives CASQGAYHSYEQYF.

This clone was detected only once. The gene calls are TRBV5-5 and TRBJ1-6, with 8 bases lining up with TRBD1. Germline CDR1 SGHKS, CDR2 YYEKEE (reference sequence). The V segment lost 4 bases and the J segment 10 bases; nucleotides outside the gene matches: 4. The CDR3 runs to 13 residues. CDR3 amino acids: CASSVDRDSPLHF. The CDR3 coding sequence is TGTGCCAGCAGCGTGGACAGGGACTCACCCCTCCACTTT. Full variable domain (missing parts from reference TRBV5-5 and TRBJ1-6): DAGVTQSPTHLIKTRGQQVTLRCSPISGHKSVSWYQQVLGQGPQFIFQYYEKEERGRGNFPDRFSARQFPNYSSELNVNALLLGDSALYLCASSVDRDSPLHFGNGTRLTVT.

The chain recombines TRBV5-6 with TRBJ1-1; 7 nucleotides agree with TRBD1. V dropped 0 bases and J dropped 2; count of bases not matched to a gene: 7. The CDR3 is made up of 16 amino acids. Germline CDR1 reads SGHDT; CDR2 reads YYEEEE. CDR3 sequence reads: CASSLGTGSPNTEAFF. CDR3 coding DNA: TGTGCCAGCAGCTTGGGGACAGGTAGCCCTAACACTGAAGCTTTCTTT. The full variable domain, in which reference TRBV5-6 and TRBJ1-1 provide the parts outside the CDR3, is DAGVTQSPTHLIKTRGQQVTLRCSPKSGHDTVSWYQQALGQGPQFIFQYYEEEERQRGNFPDRFSGHQFPNYSSELNVNALLLGDSALYLCASSLGTGSPNTEAFFGQGTRLTVV.